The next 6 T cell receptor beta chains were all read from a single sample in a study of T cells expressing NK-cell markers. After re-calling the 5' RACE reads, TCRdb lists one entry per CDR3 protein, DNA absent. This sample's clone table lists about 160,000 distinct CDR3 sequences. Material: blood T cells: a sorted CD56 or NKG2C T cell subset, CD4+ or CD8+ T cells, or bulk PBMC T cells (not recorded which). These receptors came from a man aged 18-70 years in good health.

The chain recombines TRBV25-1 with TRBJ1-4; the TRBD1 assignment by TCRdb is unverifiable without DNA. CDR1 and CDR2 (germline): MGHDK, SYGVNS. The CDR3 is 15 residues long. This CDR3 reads CASSPSTGFNEKLFF.

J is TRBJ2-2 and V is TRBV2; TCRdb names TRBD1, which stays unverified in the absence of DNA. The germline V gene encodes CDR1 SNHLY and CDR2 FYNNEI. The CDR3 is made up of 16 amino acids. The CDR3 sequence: CASESIRQSQGGELFF.

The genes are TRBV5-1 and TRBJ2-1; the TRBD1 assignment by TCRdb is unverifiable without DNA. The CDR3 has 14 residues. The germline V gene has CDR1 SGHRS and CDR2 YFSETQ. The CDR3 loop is CASSLTGGSREQFF. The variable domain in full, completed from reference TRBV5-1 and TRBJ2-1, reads KAGVTQTPRYLIKTRGQQVTLSCSPISGHRSVSWYQQTPGQGLQFLFEYFSETQRNKGNFPGRFSGRQFSNSRSEMNVSTLELGDSALYLCASSLTGGSREQFFGPGTRLTVL.

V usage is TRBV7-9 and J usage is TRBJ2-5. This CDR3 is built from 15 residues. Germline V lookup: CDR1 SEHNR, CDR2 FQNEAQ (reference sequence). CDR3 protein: CASSLVSADQETQYF. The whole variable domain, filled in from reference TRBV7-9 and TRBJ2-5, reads DTGVSQNPRHKITKRGQNVTFRCDPISEHNRLYWYRQTLGQGPEFLTYFQNEAQLEKSRLLSDRFSAERPKGSFSTLEIQRTEQGDSAMYLCASSLVSADQETQYFGPGTRLLVL.

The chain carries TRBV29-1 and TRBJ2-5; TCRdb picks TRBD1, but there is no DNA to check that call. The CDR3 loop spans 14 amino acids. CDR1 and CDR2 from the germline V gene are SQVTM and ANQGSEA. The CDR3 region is CSVEGGGAQETQYF.

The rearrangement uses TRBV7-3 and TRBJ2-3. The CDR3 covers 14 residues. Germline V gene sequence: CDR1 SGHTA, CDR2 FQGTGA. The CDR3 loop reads CASSLDRYTDTQYF.